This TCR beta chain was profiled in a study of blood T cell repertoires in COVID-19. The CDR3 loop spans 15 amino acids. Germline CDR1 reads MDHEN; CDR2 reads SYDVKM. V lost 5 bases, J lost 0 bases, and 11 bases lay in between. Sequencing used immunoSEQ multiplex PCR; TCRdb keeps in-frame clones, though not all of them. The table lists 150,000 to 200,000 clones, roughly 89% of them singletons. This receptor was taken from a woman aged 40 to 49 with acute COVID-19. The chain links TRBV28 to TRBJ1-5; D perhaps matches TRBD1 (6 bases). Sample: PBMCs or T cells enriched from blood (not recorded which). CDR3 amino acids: CASSRQAYSNQPQHF. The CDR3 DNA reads TGTGCCAGCAGTCGACAGGCGTATAGCAATCAGCCCCAGCATTTT.